Listed below are T cell receptor beta chains from one sample, sequenced in a study of CD4 T cells in relation to SARS-CoV-2 and coronaviruses. The protocol was immunoSEQ multiplex PCR, while the TCRdb copy is restricted to in-frame clones and leaves out a portion. This table holds about 20,000 clones, about three fifths found once. Antigens for these TCRs are unknown. The sample taken for sequencing was CD4+ T cells from PBMCs, cultured in vitro. These TCRs come from a human donor in good health. Each CDR3 is given with its conserved first and last residue. D genes are given only for firm matches. The size field is filled for only some rows; it gives once, few, many or a size class.

few	TRBV12-3/TRBV12-4	TRBJ2-3	NA	CASSLFGNTQYF	TGTGCCAGCAGTTTATTCGGGAATACGCAGTATTTT
NA	TRBV30	TRBJ2-3	NA	CAWRLEDTQYF	TGTGCCTGGAGGCTTGAGGATACGCAGTATTTT
NA	TRBV6-1	TRBJ1-2	NA	CASSEEGVGQNYGYTF	TGTGCCAGCAGTGAAGAGGGCGTGGGGCAAAACTATGGCTACACCTTC
NA	TRBV4-1	TRBJ2-4	NA	CASSQEGGLVPDGTKNIQYF	TGCGCCAGCAGCCAAGAGGGGGGACTTGTTCCAGACGGAACCAAAAACATTCAGTACTTC
NA	TRBV7-3	TRBJ2-7	TRBD1	CASSLGQGATYEQYF	TGTGCCAGCAGCTTAGGCCAGGGGGCAACCTACGAGCAGTACTTC
few	TRBV20-1	TRBJ2-5	NA	CSAIRAGTQYF	TGCAGTGCTATCCGGGCGGGGACCCAGTACTTC
few	TRBV19	TRBJ1-1	TRBD1	CASGGRGLRTEAFF	TGTGCCAGTGGGGGCAGGGGGCTTCGAACTGAAGCTTTCTTT
few	TRBV3-1/TRBV3-2	TRBJ2-3	TRBD1	CASSQEGRRGDTQYF	TGTGCCAGCAGCCAAGAGGGGCGCAGGGGGGATACGCAGTATTTT
NA	TRBV7-2	TRBJ2-5	TRBD1	CASSTSGTGVQETQYF	TGTGCCAGCAGCACATCCGGGACAGGGGTTCAAGAGACCCAGTACTTC
few	TRBV19	TRBJ1-2	TRBD1	CASSAGQGQGYTF	TGTGCCAGTAGTGCCGGACAGGGTCAGGGCTACACCTTC
NA	TRBV2	TRBJ2-1	TRBD2	CASTSAIAGGPYNEQFF	TGTGCCAGCACCTCAGCAATAGCGGGAGGGCCTTACAATGAGCAGTTCTTC
NA	TRBV7-9	TRBJ1-2	NA	CASSPLQGRYTF	TGTGCCAGCAGCCCCTTACAGGGACGCTACACCTTC